This T cell receptor (beta chain) was sequenced in a study of shared clonotypes between healthy human individuals. Overall study findings and caveats: Among a handful of donors, approximately 5.4% of naive CD4 clonotypes were found in common. Naive subsets tended to show greater estimated richness than memory subsets.

This CDR3 spans 14 amino acids. Deletions cut 4 bases from V and 7 bases from J, with 15 bases between. CDR1 is SGDLS and CDR2 is YYNGEE in the germline V gene. Concerning this clone itself: Its specificity is not known.

Profiling relied on immunoSEQ multiplex PCR, and the TCRdb table lists in-frame clones only, not all of them. The sample carries 1.6 million or so clones, roughly 96% recorded once. The chain carries TRBV9 and TRBJ2-1; possibly TRBD2 for D (5 bases). The TCR comes from a man in his thirties or forties in good health. Material for sequencing was naive CD4+ T cells sorted from blood. Subset specified: CD45RA+ positively selected. The CDR3 DNA reads as TGTGCCAGCAGCCAGGTCCTAGCTTCAAATGAGCAGTTCTTC. Translated: CASSQVLASNEQFF.